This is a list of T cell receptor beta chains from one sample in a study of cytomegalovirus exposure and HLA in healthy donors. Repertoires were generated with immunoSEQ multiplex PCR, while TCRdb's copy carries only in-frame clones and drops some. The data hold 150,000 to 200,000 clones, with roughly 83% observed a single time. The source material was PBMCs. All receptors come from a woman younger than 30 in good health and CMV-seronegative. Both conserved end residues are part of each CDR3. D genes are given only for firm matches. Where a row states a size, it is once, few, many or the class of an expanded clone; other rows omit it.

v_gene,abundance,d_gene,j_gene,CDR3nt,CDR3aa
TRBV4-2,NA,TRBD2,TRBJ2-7,TGTGCCAGCAGCCAAGTTGCGGGGGGGCTCTGGGGAACCTACGAGCAGTACTTC,CASSQVAGGLWGTYEQYF
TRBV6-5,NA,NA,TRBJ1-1,TGTGCCAGCAGTTACCTTTACGGGAGGAAGAACACTGAAGCTTTCTTT,CASSYLYGRKNTEAFF
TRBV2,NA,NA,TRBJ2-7,TGTGCCAGCAGTCCACAGGGCCGACCCTACGAGCAGTACTTC,CASSPQGRPYEQYF
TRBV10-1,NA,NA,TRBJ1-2,TGCGCCAGCAGTGCTTGGGGGCAGGTTGATGGCTACACCTTC,CASSAWGQVDGYTF
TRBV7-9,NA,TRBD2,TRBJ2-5,TGTGCCAGCAGCCTCGGGACTAGCGGGGGTGGGGAGACCCAGTACTTC,CASSLGTSGGGETQYF
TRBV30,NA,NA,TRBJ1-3,TGTGCCTGGAGTGTACGTCAGGGTCGGAACACCATATATTTT,CAWSVRQGRNTIYF
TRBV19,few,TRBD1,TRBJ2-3,TGTGCCAGTAGTCCGCGGACAGGGTCCACAGATACGCAGTATTTT,CASSPRTGSTDTQYF
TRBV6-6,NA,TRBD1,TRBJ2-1,TGTGCCAGCAGGGACAGGGTAAACTACAATGAGCAGTTCTTC,CASRDRVNYNEQFF
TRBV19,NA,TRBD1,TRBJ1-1,TGTGCCAGTATGGTTAGGGGGCGAATGGACACTGAAGCTTTCTTT,CASMVRGRMDTEAFF
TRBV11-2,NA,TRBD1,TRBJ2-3,TGTGCCAGCAGCCTCCGGGACAGGCAAACCTTGGATCCGCAGTATTTT,CASSLRDRQTLDPQYF
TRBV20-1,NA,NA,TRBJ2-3,TGCAGTGCTATCGGAGCAGATACGCAGTATTTT,CSAIGADTQYF
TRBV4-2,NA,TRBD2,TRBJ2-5,TGTGCCAGCAGCCAAGGGTTAGCGGGGAAAGAGACCCAGTACTTC,CASSQGLAGKETQYF
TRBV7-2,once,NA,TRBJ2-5,TGTGCCAGCAGCTCCCATCTAGCTATCCAAGAGACCCAGTACTTC,CASSSHLAIQETQYF
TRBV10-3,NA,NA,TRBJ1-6,TGTGCCATCAATGGGGACCGGGGGAATTCACCCCTCCACTTT,CAINGDRGNSPLHF
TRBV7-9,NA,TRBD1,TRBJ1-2,TGTGCCAGCACCCTACGACAGGGTTCGATGTATGGCTACACCTTC,CASTLRQGSMYGYTF
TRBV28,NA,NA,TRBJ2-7,TGTGCCAGCAGTCGGTCGGACTTCTCCGAGCAGTACTTC,CASSRSDFSEQYF
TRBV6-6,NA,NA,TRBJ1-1,TGTGCCAGCAGTTCAAGACAGTCTACTAACACTGAAGCTTTCTTT,CASSSRQSTNTEAFF
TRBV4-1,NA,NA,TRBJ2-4,TGCGCCAGCAGCCAGGGTATGGGCGGCTCGGGGGACATTCAGTACTTC,CASSQGMGGSGDIQYF
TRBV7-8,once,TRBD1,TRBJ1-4,TGTGCCAGCAGCTTAGCGGGACAGCCCGAAAAACTGTTTTTT,CASSLAGQPEKLFF
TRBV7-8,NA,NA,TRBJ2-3,TGTGCCAGCAGCCCCCGACGTATCGGGTTGGCCACAGATACGCAGTATTTT,CASSPRRIGLATDTQYF
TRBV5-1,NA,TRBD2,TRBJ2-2,TGCGCCAGCATCCGAAACCCAATTAGCGGGAGGAACACCGGGGAGCTGTTTTTT,CASIRNPISGRNTGELFF
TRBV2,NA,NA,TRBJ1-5,TGTGCCAGCAGTATCCAGGTTCAGCCCCAGCATTTT,CASSIQVQPQHF
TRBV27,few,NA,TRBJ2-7,TGTGCCAGCAGTTTAACGGTCTCCTACGAGCAGTACTTC,CASSLTVSYEQYF
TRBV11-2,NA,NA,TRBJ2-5,TGTGCCAGCACCTCCGGGACATACGACCAAGAGACCCAGTACTTC,CASTSGTYDQETQYF
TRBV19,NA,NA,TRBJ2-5,TGTGCCAGTAGTACCGGGGCCCCACAGGGTTTCGAGACCCAGTACTTC,CASSTGAPQGFETQYF
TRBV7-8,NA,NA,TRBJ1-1,TGTGCCAGCAGCCAAGGCGGGAGGACATTGAACACTGAAGCTTTCTTT,CASSQGGRTLNTEAFF
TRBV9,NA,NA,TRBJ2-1,TGTGCCAGCAGCGTACTAGGGGCAGGTTCAGGAGAGCAGTTCTTC,CASSVLGAGSGEQFF
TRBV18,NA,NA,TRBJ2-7,TGTGCCAGCTCACCATTCAGGGGCGAGATCTACGAGCAGTACTTC,CASSPFRGEIYEQYF
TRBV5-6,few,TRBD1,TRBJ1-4,TGTGCCAGCAGCCCGTGGGACAGGGCGGCAGAAAAACTGTTTTTT,CASSPWDRAAEKLFF